This TCR beta chain appears in the sequencing data of a study of blood T cell repertoires in COVID-19 (TCRdb year 2020). For the wider study: Collaborator samples came from the United States, Italy and Spain and covered acute and convalescent phases of COVID-19. A freely available public database, intended as a resource for researchers studying the immune response to SARS-CoV-2, is where the repertoires were released. Nearly every sample came with metadata listing a de-identified subject ID, COVID-19 status, age in years and sex. The dataset comprised deeply sampled blood TCRbeta repertoires from subjects exposed to, actively infected with, or recovered from COVID-19. The material from the prospective study consisted of cDNA or gDNA derived from T cells, B-cell-depleted T cells, or PBMCs. Where HLA class I and class II types were available, the types were taken from metadata supplied by the sample provider, not from assay-based typing. The samples were drawn from the first 160 participants of the ongoing ImmuneRACE study and from 1,254 subjects provided by 6 global collaborators. Study-wide findings and limitations: The amount of clinical and demographic metadata varied by source and participant and was provided uncurated.

TCRbeta CDR3 regions were amplified from genomic DNA by means of the immunoSEQ Assay, a bias-controlled multiplex PCR. The study's own analysis went as follows. The number of nucleated cells in each sample was estimated from the amplification of reference gene primers within the assay. To quantify the absolute abundance of each unique TCRbeta CDR3 rearrangement, sequence reads were collapsed and filtered. For each sample, productive Simpson clonality was calculated as the square root of Simpson's diversity index over productive rearrangements. Sourced from immuneACCESS, this table was stored by TCRdb with only in-frame sequences that have V and J called. A share of the clones is absent; for the studies checked, an unresolved V gene accounts for under half, and the remainder has no known explanation. The V and J calls and clone size come from that table; D and trimming were worked out from the DNA. This sample lists almost 25,000 clones; 80% to 85% were detected once. The ten biggest clones cover 7.5% to 9% of the sample.

CDR1 and CDR2, per the germline V gene (reference sequence), are SEHNR and FQNEAQ. The CDR3 measures 13 amino acids from cysteine to phenylalanine. The retained sequence is limited to the CDR3, 39 bases, with the frame set at the first base. V and J lose 1 base and 0 bases, and a span of 3 bases separates them. Collaborating institutions collected whole blood in K2EDTA tubes following their own protocols. For TCRbeta analysis, collaborator samples were shipped as frozen whole blood, as isolated PBMCs, or as DNA extracted from either sample type. Comments on this clone: Its antigen remains unidentified. Per-base qualities were not stored, and no clone one base away is much larger.

The chain was built from TRBV7-9 and TRBJ1-1; no confident D gene assignment can be made. The clonotype originates from a human donor in a cohort sampled during active COVID-19. The specimen sequenced was peripheral blood. The DNA sequence is as follows: TGTGCCAGCAGCTTAGACATGAACACTGAAGCTTTCTTT. It is translated as CASSLDMNTEAFF.